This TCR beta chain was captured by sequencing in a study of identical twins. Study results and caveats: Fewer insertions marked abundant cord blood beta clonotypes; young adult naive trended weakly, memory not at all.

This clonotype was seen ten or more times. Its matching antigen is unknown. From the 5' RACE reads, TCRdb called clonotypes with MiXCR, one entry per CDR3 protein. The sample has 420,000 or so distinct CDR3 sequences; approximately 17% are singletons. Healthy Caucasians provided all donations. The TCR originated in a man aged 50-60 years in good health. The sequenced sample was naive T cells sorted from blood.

The CDR3 sequence: CSSTQGTLGNQPQHF. The CDR3 region has the DNA TGCAGTTCAACGCAGGGTACTTTGGGCAATCAGCCCCAGCATTTT. The chain joins TRBV20-1 to TRBJ1-5, with D perhaps matching TRBD1 (5 bases). The CDR3 spans 15 residues. V lost 8 bases and J lost 2, with 19 bases in between. Germline values: CDR1 DFQATT, CDR2 SNEGSKA (reference sequence).